These 4 T cell receptor beta chains were sequenced from one sample in a study of shared clonotypes between healthy human individuals. Produced via immunoSEQ multiplex PCR; TCRdb's table is partial and in-frame only. The profile shows some 1,600,000 clones, approximately 98% of them singletons. The sequenced sample was naive CD4+ T cells sorted from blood. The subset denotes: CD45RA+ positively selected. The receptors come from a man aged 25 to 40 in good health.

The chain joins TRBV5-4 to TRBJ1-2, with 10 bases matching TRBD1. The length of the CDR3 is 16 residues. CDR1 is SGHNT, CDR2 YYREEE, per germline (reference sequence). V shed 0 bases, J shed 3 bases, and the junction held 5 bases outside the gene matches. CDR3 in DNA: TGTGCCAGCAGCTTGGCCAGAGGACAGGGGGACTATGGCTACACCTTC. As protein: CASSLARGQGDYGYTF.

The V call is TRBV7-9, the J call TRBJ2-7, with 7 nucleotides matching TRBD1. The CDR3 covers 12 residues. Trimming cost V 5 bases and J 6 bases; bases outside gene matches: 4. Germline CDR1 and CDR2: SEHNR and FQNEAQ (reference sequence). CDR3 in amino acids: CASSRGQTEQYF. The DNA of the CDR3 is TGTGCCAGCAGCCGGGGACAGACCGAGCAGTACTTC.

As for this clone: Other nucleotide sequences in the sample specify the same CDR3. The rearrangement links TRBV20-1 to TRBJ1-1; no firm D call. Trimming removed 5 bases from V and 0 bases from J, with 4 bases in between. This CDR3 comprises 11 residues. Germline CDR1 DFQATT, CDR2 SNEGSKA (reference sequence). CDR3 protein: CSAGVNTEAFF. The CDR3 nucleotides are TGCAGTGCTGGGGTGAACACTGAAGCTTTCTTT.

J is TRBJ2-1 and V is TRBV6-6; 7 nucleotides line up with TRBD1. Germline values: CDR1 MNHNY, CDR2 SVGAGI (reference sequence). J was trimmed by 4 bases and V by 5 bases; bases with no gene match: 5. CDR3 length: 14 residues. The chain's CDR3 is CASSRQGAYNEQFF. CDR3 nucleotides: TGTGCCAGCAGTCGACAGGGAGCATACAATGAGCAGTTCTTC.